This T cell receptor (beta chain) was obtained from a study of blood T cells in healthy people across ages. A second PCR of about 7 to 12 cycles used a sample-barcoded 5' primer and a J-beta primer mix. TCRdb fed the 5' RACE reads into MiXCR, producing one record per CDR3 protein. The table includes 540,000 or so distinct CDR3 sequences, around 24% detected once. Details on this clonotype: Its antigen is currently unknown.

General study findings and limits: The recorded TCR beta diversity per million T cells decreased in a roughly linear manner with age. More naive CD4+ cells and higher diversity were found in long-lived than in aged donors.

The ends were cut back, 6 bases at V and 5 bases at J, with 13 bases in the middle. The CDR3 consists of 13 residues. These data were also filed under a second study, of T cells of mothers and their children. According to that study: Every mother supplied over 9.5 million TCR beta CDR3 reads and every child several million. Biologically related mothers and children overlapped slightly more than unrelated pairs, a non-significant difference.

Sequences were obtained from blood. The chain has TRBV12-3 or TRBV12-4 and TRBJ1-1; D not certain. This TCR was sampled from a boy younger than 18 in good health. The CDR3 here is CASRWRGFTEAFF. The CDR3 nucleotides read TGTGCCAGCAGATGGAGAGGGTTTACTGAAGCTTTCTTT.